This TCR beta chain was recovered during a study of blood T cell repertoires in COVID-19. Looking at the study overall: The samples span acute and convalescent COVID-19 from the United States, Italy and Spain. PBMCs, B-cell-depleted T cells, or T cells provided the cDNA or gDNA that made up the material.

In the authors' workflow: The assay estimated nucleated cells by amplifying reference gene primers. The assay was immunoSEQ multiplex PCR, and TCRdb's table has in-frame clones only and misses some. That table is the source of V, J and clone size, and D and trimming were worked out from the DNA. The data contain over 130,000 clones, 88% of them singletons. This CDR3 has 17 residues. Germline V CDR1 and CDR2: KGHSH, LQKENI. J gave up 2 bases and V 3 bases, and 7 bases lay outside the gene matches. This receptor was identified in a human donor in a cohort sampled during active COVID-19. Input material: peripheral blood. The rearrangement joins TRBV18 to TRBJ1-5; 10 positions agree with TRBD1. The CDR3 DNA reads TGTGCCAGCTCACCTGGACAGGGGGTTTTGGGCAATCAGCCCCAGCATTTT. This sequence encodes CASSPGQGVLGNQPQHF.